This note documents a single TCR beta chain sequence. This sample was included in a study of T cell responses to AZD1222 COVID-19 vaccine. Using immunoSEQ multiplex PCR, the repertoire was profiled, and TCRdb retains in-frame clones only, with some absent. In the table there are approximately 170,000 clones, 75% to 95% of which are singletons. This CDR3 has 16 amino acids. The J segment lost 0 bases and the V segment lost 1 base, leaving 4 bases of the junction unmatched. Germline V gives CDR1 SGHTA, CDR2 FQGNSA. Sequenced material: peripheral blood, taken on day 0 of AZD1222 vaccination. The rearrangement uses TRBV7-2 and TRBJ1-2; 8 bases are shared with TRBD1. The origin of this receptor is an adult in good health. The CDR3 region is CASSLVTGDTNYGYTF. The CDR3 DNA sequence: TGTGCCAGCAGCTTAGTGACAGGGGATACTAACTATGGCTACACCTTC.